Following are 11 T cell receptor beta chains from one sample sequenced in a study of OX40 agonist ivuxolimab in advanced cancers. Profiled with immunoSEQ multiplex PCR; TCRdb holds only in-frame clones, not every one. The table lists 70,000 or so clones, about 83% of them singletons. The source material was CD4+ or CD8+ T cells sorted from blood, sampled in a trial of the OX40 agonist ivuxolimab. These TCRs come from an adult with an advanced solid tumor such as melanoma, head and neck, liver or kidney cancer.

The chain uses TRBV6-5 and TRBJ1-3; 9 bases fit TRBD1. V was clipped by 2 bases and J by 4 bases; unmatched bases: 6. CDR1 and CDR2 (germline): MNHEY, SVGAGI. The CDR3 has 16 amino acids. In DNA, the CDR3 is TGTGCCAGCAGTTACGGGGGACAGGGATCCGGAAACACCATATATTTT. Its protein product is CASSYGGQGSGNTIYF.

The chain combines TRBV29-1 with TRBJ1-2; D is undetermined. The V gene's germline CDR1 is SQVTM and CDR2 ANQGSEA. There are 12 residues in the CDR3. V was clipped by 6 bases and J by 5 bases, with 13 bases between them. CDR3 residues: CSVDTLGYGYTF. The CDR3 nucleotides read TGCAGCGTCGACACCTTAGGTTATGGCTACACCTTC.

The V call is TRBV5-8, the J call TRBJ2-7, with a possible D match to TRBD2 (6 bases). CDR3 length: 13 residues. Germline lookup yields CDR1 SGHTS and CDR2 YDEGEE. V was cut by 4 bases and J by 2 bases, with 10 bases left in between. The chain's CDR3 is CASSRRDAYEQYF. The CDR3, as DNA: TGTGCCAGCAGCCGGAGGGATGCCTACGAGCAGTACTTC.

The chain combines TRBV11-2 with TRBJ1-4; D unresolved. The CDR3 covers 15 residues. V dropped 7 bases and J dropped 0 bases, with 12 bases sitting between them. CDR1 and CDR2 from the germline V gene are SGHAT and FQNNGV. In DNA, the CDR3 is TGTGCCAGCACTCAATGGGGAGCAACTAATGAAAAACTGTTTTTT. Encoded protein: CASTQWGATNEKLFF.

J is TRBJ2-1 and V is TRBV28; 8 bases map to TRBD1. The germline CDR1 and CDR2 sequences are MDHEN and SYDVKM. J was trimmed by 0 bases and V by 5 bases; bases with no gene match: 15. The CDR3 consists of 19 residues. Written as DNA, the CDR3 is TGTGCCAGCAGTCCCCCCGGACAGGGCCTCGGGGGCTCCTACAATGAGCAGTTCTTC. This codes for CASSPPGQGLGGSYNEQFF.

V usage is TRBV5-5 and J usage is TRBJ2-7; 7 nucleotides agree with TRBD1. V shed 2 bases and J 3 bases; nucleotides not matched to a gene: 8. Germline V gives CDR1 SGHKS, CDR2 YYEKEE (reference sequence). This CDR3 is built from 15 residues. CDR3 DNA sequence: TGTGCCAGCAGCTTAGCGTCGGGACAGAGCTACGAGCAGTACTTC. Encoded protein: CASSLASGQSYEQYF.

The CDR3 protein is CASSMGQPKTNEQFF. CDR3 nucleotides: TGTGCCAGTAGTATGGGGCAACCTAAGACCAATGAGCAGTTCTTC. V usage is TRBV19 and J usage is TRBJ2-1, with a weak D call TRBD1 (5 bases). This CDR3 has 15 residues. Trimming left V 3 bases short and J 6 bases short, with 15 bases between. Germline CDR1 LNHDA, CDR2 SQIVND (reference sequence). The full variable domain, with the rest looked up from reference TRBV19 and TRBJ2-1, is DGGITQSPKYLFRKEGQNVTLSCEQNLNHDAMYWYRQDPGQGLRLIYYSQIVNDFQKGDIAEGYSVSREKKESFPLTVTSAQKNPTAFYLCASSMGQPKTNEQFFGPGTRLTVL.

The chain has TRBV11-3 and TRBJ2-3; tentatively, D is TRBD1 or TRBD2 (5 bases each). V was cut by 1 base and J by 6 bases, with 17 bases left in between. Per the germline V gene, CDR1 is SGHNT and CDR2 is YENEEA. The CDR3 extends over 16 amino acids. This CDR3 is CASSLGGTASSDTQYF. The CDR3, as DNA: TGTGCCAGCAGCTTAGGGGGGACCGCCTCCAGTGATACGCAGTATTTT.

This chain links TRBV6-9 with TRBJ1-6; unclear D gene. This CDR3 region has 11 residues. The germline gives CDR1 MNHGY, CDR2 SVAAGI. The germline V and J ends were trimmed by 5 bases and 6 bases, with 2 bases remaining between them. The DNA of the CDR3 is TGTGCCAGCAGTCTTAATTCACCCCTCCACTTT. It translates to CASSLNSPLHF.

The chain recombines TRBV27 with TRBJ2-5; 12 nucleotides line up with TRBD1. The CDR3 extends over 17 amino acids. Trimming took 3 bases from V and 6 from J; bases not matched to a gene: 11. CDR1 MNHEY and CDR2 SMNVEV come from the germline V gene (reference sequence). This CDR3 reads CASSFGTPGQGAKTQYF. In DNA, the CDR3 is TGTGCCAGCAGTTTCGGCACCCCGGGACAGGGGGCGAAGACCCAGTACTTC.

The chain is built from TRBV2 and TRBJ1-5; D might be TRBD1 (5 bases). This CDR3 has 13 residues. With 6 bases removed from V and 9 bases from J, the gap between germline ends came to 15 bases. Germline CDR1 and CDR2: SNHLY and FYNNEI. CDR3 amino acids: CASRTEPLTPQHF. The DNA of the CDR3 is TGTGCCAGCAGGACAGAACCCTTAACGCCCCAGCATTTT.